This T cell receptor beta chain was profiled in a study of control samples from healthy donors and cancer patients. CDR3 length: 16 residues. CDR1 is MDHEN and CDR2 is SYDVKM in the germline V gene. The V and J ends lost 6 bases and 1 base, in that order; junction bases with no gene match: 8. Measured with immunoSEQ multiplex PCR; TCRdb has only the in-frame clones, and not every one. In the table there are about 75,000 clones, approximately 88% of which are singletons. This clone was found a few times. The source of this sequence is a middle-aged man in good health. This sequence joins TRBV28 and TRBJ2-7, with TRBD2 identical over 11 bases. Sequencing input: blood. The CDR3 DNA reads TGTGCCAGCAGACCACTAGCGGGAGTGGGTTCCTACGAGCAGTACTTC. This translates into CASRPLAGVGSYEQYF. The complete variable domain, with remaining parts taken from reference TRBV28 and TRBJ2-7, reads DVKVTQSSRYLVKRTGEKVFLECVQDMDHENMFWYRQDPGLGLRLIYFSYDVKMKEKGDIPEGYSVSREKKERFSLILESASTNQTSMYLCASRPLAGVGSYEQYFGPGTRLTVT.